These T cell receptor beta chains were read from a single sample in a study of blood T cell repertoires in COVID-19. Sequencing was performed with immunoSEQ multiplex PCR; in TCRdb, only in-frame clones are kept and a portion is missing. The data show around 200,000 clones, approximately 80% seen once. The source material was PBMCs or T cells enriched from blood (not recorded which). The receptors derive from a woman in her thirties or forties with acute COVID-19. Each CDR3 is given with its conserved first and last residue.

>TRBJ1-5|TRBV20-1
CSASPNRNSNQPQHF
>TRBJ1-5|TRBV7-8
CASSLRGGLTNQPQHF
>TRBJ2-7|TRBV6-6
CASSPASNSGGAYEQYF
>TRBJ2-1|TRBV7-2
CASSLIAGPSYNEQFF
>TRBJ2-7|TRBV6-5
CASSPRMFPAYEQYF
>TRBJ1-2|TRBV18
CASSPRQANYGYTF
>TRBJ2-5|TRBV20-1
CSARRAETQYF
>TRBJ2-5|TRBV3-1/TRBV3-2
CASSLLDGTQYF
>TRBJ2-5|TRBV7-6
CASSLAGGPGQETQYF
>TRBJ2-3|TRBV28
CASSLYAGEADTQYF
>TRBJ1-5|TRBV28
CASSPPLGQGSNQPQHF
>TRBJ2-7|TRBV7-2
CASSLVAGSSYEQYF
>TRBJ1-2|TRBV9
CASSVASGSLYTF
>TRBJ1-1|TRBV12-3/TRBV12-4
CASSSQGTEAFF
>TRBJ1-5|TRBV2
CARSDRGQPQHF
>TRBJ2-7|TRBV5-4
CASSLGRGSSYEQYF
>TRBJ2-1|TRBV9
CASSVLGLTSGKNNEQFF
>TRBJ1-5|TRBV2
CASSEDRERVNQPQHF
>TRBJ2-1|TRBV7-3
CASSLMSGNPYNEQFF
>TRBJ1-3|TRBV10-3
CAISVVRDTIYF
>TRBJ2-2|TRBV7-7
CASSSSTAPNTGELFF
>TRBJ1-2|TRBV5-1
CASSLAEANYGYTF
>TRBJ1-1|TRBV6-4
CASKQQVGGTEAFF
>TRBJ1-2|TRBV7-2
CASSIDRVNYGYTF
>TRBJ1-1|TRBV5-1
CASSAGTGDGTEAFF
>TRBJ2-5|TRBV9
CASSVAGGPLETQYF
>TRBJ1-4|TRBV16
CASSQSVQGNEKLFF
>TRBJ2-3|TRBV28
CASSSEPGQGVNTQYF
>TRBJ2-1|TRBV9
CASVKQAGSNEQFF
>TRBJ2-3|TRBV14
CASSQAFLSFSTDTQYF
>TRBJ1-2|TRBV29-1
CSVDGNYGYTF
>TRBJ1-1|TRBV6-5
CASNNRGWYTEAFF
>TRBJ1-2|TRBV6-1
CASSEIGEGGYTF
>TRBJ2-7|TRBV4-1
CASSQGTDRPAYEQYF
>TRBJ1-6|TRBV6-5
CASRPENRGRPPLHF
>TRBJ1-1|TRBV19
CASSHRPGEAFF
>TRBJ1-1|TRBV15
CATSRDLGQPLVNTEAFF